The 2 T cell receptor beta chains below all came from one sample that was sequenced in a study of PD-L1 blockade in urothelial cancer. Documented time point: peripheral blood 6 weeks after treatment start. TCRdb keeps only in-frame clones here, not all; method: immunoSEQ multiplex PCR. Of about 27,000 clones listed, 82% are singletons. The sample here was PBMCs, taken around atezolizumab (anti-PD-L1) treatment. These receptors were obtained from an older man with urothelial cancer.

The chain employs TRBV25-1 and TRBJ1-1, with D possibly being TRBD1 (6 bases). The CDR3 covers 13 residues. Trimming pared 7 bases from V and 5 bases from J, leaving 14 bases between. Germline V gives CDR1 MGHDK, CDR2 SYGVNS. CDR3 in amino acids: CASKGGGRTEAFF. CDR3 sequence (DNA): TGTGCCAGCAAGGGAGGGGGGCGGACTGAAGCTTTCTTT. The variable domain in full, completed from reference TRBV25-1 and TRBJ1-1, reads EADIYQTPRYLVIGTGKKITLECSQTMGHDKMYWYQQDPGMELHLIHYSYGVNSTEKGDLSSESTVSRIRTEHFPLTLESARPSHTSQYLCASKGGGRTEAFFGQGTRLTVV.

The chain carries TRBV6-1 and TRBJ1-2; 8 bases line up with TRBD1. In germline, CDR1 is MNHNS, CDR2 SASEGT. The V and J ends lost 3 bases and 2 bases, in that order; junction bases with no gene match: 8. This CDR3 has 16 residues. In DNA, the CDR3 is TGTGCCAGCAGTGACCTGGGGACAGGAGAAAACTATGGCTACACCTTC. This gives the protein CASSDLGTGENYGYTF.